This TCR beta chain was sequenced during a study of regulatory T cells in long-lasting Graves disease. Study outcomes and limitations: Patients with persistent disease showed a bias toward TRBV28, TRBJ1-2 and TRBJ2-5.

This clonotype was counted at least ten times. Its antigen is not identified. Time point described: newly diagnosed GD, antithyroid drugs for less than 3 months. Extracted RNA from PBMCs served as the source of the TCR library. As collected, the peripheral blood samples measured 7 to 9.5 milliliters each and went into EDTA tubes. This CDR3 has 15 amino acids. CDR1 and CDR2 (germline): MNHEY, SMNVEV (reference sequence). With 2 bases removed from V and 2 bases from J, the gap between germline ends came to 13 bases. The authors built TCR beta libraries using iRepertoire HTBI primers and Arm-PCR of CDR3 regions. TCRdb processed the multiplex PCR reads anew with MiXCR; each CDR3 protein has one entry. The top ten hold 12% of the sample, which has approximately 470,000 distinct CDR3 sequences, about a sixth seen once. Another study also made use of these data, one on T cells in Graves' hyperthyroidism and ophthalmopathy. That paper states: The HTBI primer set drove a first-round RT-PCR of the TCR CDR3. Also found in blood were most expanded thyroid clonotypes above 0.001.

Sequences were derived from peripheral blood mononuclear cells (PBMCs), sampled at new diagnosis, from a patient treated with antithyroid drugs. The chain couples TRBV27 to TRBJ2-7; tentatively, D is TRBD1 (6 bases). The origin of this receptor is a man aged 40-49 years with Graves disease. The CDR3 here is CASSLGIRGPYEQYF. CDR3 coding DNA: TGTGCCAGCAGTTTAGGGATCAGGGGCCCCTACGAGCAGTACTTC.